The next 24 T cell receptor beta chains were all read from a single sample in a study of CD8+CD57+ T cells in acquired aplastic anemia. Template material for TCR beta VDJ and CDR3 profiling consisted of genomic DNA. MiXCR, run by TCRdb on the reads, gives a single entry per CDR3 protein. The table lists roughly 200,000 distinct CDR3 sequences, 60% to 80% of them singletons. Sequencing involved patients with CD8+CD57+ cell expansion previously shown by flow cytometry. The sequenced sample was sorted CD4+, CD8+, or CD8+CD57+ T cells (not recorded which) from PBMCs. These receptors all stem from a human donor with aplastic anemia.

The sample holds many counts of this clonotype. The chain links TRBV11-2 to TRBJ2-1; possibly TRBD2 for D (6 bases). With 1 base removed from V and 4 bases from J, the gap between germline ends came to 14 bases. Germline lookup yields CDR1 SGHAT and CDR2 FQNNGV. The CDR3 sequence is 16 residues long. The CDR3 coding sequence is TGTGCCAGCAGCTTAGGGTTAACGGGACTGTACAATGAGCAGTTCTTC. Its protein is CASSLGLTGLYNEQFF.

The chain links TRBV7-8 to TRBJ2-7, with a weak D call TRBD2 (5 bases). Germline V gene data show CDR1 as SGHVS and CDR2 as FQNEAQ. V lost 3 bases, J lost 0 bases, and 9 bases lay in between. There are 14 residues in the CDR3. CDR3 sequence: CASSFERSSYEQYF. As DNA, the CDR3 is TGTGCCAGCAGCTTCGAGCGGAGCTCCTACGAGCAGTACTTC.

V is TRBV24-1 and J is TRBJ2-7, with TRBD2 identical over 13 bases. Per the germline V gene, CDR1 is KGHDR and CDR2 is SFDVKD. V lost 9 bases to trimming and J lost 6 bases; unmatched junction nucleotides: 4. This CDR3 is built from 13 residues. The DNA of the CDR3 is TGTGCCACCCCGACTAGCGGGAGGTGCGAGCAGTACTTC. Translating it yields CATPTSGRCEQYF.

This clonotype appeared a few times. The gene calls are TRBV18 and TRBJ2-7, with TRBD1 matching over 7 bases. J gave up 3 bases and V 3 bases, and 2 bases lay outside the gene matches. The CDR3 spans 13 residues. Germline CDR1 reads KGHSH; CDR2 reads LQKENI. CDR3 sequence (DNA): TGTGCCAGCTCACCGGGACAGAACTACGAGCAGTACTTC. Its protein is CASSPGQNYEQYF.

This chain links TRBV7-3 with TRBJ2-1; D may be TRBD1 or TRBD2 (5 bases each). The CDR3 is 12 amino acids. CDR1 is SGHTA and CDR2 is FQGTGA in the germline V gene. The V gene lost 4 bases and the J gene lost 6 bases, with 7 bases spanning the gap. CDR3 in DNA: TGTGCCAGCAGCTCCGGGACCAATGAGCAGTTCTTC. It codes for CASSSGTNEQFF. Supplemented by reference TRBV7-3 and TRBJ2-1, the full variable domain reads GAGVSQTPSNKVTEKGKYVELRCDPISGHTALYWYRQSLGQGPEFLIYFQGTGAADDSGLPNDRFFAVRPEGSVSTLKIQRTERGDSAVYLCASSSGTNEQFFGPGTRLTVL.

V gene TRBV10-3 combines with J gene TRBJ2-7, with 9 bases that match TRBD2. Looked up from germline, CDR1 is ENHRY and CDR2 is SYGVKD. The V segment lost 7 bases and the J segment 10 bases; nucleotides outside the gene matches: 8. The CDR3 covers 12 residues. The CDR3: CAIMDGGRAQYF. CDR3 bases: TGTGCCATCATGGACGGCGGGAGGGCCCAGTACTTC.

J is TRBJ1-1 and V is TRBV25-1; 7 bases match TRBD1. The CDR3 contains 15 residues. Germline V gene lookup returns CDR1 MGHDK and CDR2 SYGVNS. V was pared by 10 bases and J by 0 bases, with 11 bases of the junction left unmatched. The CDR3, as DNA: TGTGCCACACGAGCACCGGACAGGATGAACACTGAAGCTTTCTTT. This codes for CATRAPDRMNTEAFF.

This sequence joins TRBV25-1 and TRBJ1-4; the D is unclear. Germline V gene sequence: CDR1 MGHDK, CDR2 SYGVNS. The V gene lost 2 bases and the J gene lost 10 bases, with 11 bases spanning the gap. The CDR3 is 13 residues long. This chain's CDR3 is CASSEGGKGKLFF. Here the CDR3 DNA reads TGTGCCAGCAGTGAAGGAGGGAAGGGAAAACTGTTTTTT.

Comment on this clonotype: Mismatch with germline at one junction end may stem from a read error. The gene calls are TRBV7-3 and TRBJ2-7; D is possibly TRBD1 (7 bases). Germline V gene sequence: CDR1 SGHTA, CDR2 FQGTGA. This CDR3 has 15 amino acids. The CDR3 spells CASSHPARGDYEQYF. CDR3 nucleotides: TGCGCCAGCAGCCACCCGGCCAGGGGGGACTACGAGCAGTACTTC.

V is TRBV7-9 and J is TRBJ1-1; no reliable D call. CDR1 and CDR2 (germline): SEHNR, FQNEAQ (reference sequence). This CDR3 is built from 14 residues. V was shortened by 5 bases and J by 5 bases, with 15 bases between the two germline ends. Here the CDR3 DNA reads TGTGCCAGCAGCCAAGAACAGAGTAGGACTGAAGCTTTCTTT. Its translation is CASSQEQSRTEAFF.

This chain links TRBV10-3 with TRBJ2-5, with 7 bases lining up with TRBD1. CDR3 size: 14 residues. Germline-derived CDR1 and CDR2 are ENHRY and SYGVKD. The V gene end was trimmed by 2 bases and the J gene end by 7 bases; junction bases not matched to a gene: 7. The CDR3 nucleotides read TGTGCCATCAGTGAGGCGACAGGGACGGGGACCCAGTACTTC. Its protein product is CAISEATGTGTQYF.

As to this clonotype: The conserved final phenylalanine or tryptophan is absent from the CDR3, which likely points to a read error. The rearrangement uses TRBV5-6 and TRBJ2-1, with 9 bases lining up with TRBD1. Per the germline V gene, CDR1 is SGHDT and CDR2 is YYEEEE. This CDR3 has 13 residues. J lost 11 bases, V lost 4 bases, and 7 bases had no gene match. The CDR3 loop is CASSPTGTGKQFL. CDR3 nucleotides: TGTGCCAGCAGCCCGACCGGGACAGGGAAGCAGTTCCTC.

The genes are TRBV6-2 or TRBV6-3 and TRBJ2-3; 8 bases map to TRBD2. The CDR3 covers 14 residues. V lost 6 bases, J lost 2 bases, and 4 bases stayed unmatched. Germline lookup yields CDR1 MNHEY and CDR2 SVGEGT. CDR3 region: CASRLAGSTDTQYF. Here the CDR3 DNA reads TGTGCCAGCAGGTTAGCGGGGTCCACAGATACGCAGTATTTT.

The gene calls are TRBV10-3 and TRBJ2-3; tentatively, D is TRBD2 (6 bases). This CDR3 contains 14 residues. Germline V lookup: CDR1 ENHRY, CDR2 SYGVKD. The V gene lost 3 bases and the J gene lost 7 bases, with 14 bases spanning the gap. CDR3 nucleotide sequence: TGTGCCATCAGTGAACCCGGACGGGAGAATACGCAGTATTTT. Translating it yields CAISEPGRENTQYF.

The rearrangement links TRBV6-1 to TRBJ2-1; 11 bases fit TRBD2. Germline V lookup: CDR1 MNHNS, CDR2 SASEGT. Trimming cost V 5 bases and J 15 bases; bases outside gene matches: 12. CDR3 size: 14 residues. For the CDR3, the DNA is TGTGCCAGCAGTTACTTGGTTAGCGGGGGGGTATTGTTCTTC. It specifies CASSYLVSGGVLFF.

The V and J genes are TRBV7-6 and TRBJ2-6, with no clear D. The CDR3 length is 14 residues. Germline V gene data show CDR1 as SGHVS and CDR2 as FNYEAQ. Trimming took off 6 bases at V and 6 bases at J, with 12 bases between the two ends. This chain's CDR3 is CASRSPLEANVLTF. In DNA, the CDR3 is TGTGCCAGCAGAAGTCCCCTGGAGGCCAACGTCCTGACTTTC.

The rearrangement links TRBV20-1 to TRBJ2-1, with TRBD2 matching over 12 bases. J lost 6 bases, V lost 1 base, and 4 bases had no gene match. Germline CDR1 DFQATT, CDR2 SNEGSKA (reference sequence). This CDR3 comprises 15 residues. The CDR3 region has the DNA TGCAGTGCTAGAGCAACTAGCGGGAGGTTCAATGAGCAGTTCTTC. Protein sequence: CSARATSGRFNEQFF.

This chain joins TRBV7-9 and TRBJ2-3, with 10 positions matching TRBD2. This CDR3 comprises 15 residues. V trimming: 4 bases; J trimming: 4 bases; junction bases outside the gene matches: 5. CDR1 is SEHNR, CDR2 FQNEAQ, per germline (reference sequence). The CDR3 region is CASSSPGTSADTQYF. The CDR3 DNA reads TGTGCCAGCAGCTCTCCCGGGACTAGCGCAGATACGCAGTATTTT.

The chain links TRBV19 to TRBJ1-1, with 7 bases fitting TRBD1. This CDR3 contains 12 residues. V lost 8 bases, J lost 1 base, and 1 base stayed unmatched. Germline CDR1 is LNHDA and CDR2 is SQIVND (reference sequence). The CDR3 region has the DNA TGTGCCAGTGGGACAGCGAACACTGAAGCTTTCTTT. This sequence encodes CASGTANTEAFF.

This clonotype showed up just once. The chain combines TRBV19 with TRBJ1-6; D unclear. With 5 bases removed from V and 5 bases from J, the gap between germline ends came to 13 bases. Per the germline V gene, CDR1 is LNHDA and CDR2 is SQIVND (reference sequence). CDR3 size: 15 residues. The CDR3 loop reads CASSASGVHNSPLHF. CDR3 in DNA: TGTGCCAGTAGTGCATCGGGAGTCCATAATTCACCCCTCCACTTT.

CDR3 bases: TGTGCCAGCAGCTTAACCGGAGAGGGTGAAGCTTTCTTT. This encodes CASSLTGEGEAFF. The chain joins TRBV7-9 to TRBJ1-1; no definite D call. The germline CDR1 and CDR2 sequences are SEHNR and FQNEAQ (reference sequence). This CDR3 spans 13 amino acids. V lost 2 bases to trimming and J lost 7 bases, with 11 bases between them.

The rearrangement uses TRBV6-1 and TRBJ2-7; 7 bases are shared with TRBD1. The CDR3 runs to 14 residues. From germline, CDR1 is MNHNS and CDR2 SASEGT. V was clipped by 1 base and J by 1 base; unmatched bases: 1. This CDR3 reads CASSEGGQSYEQYF. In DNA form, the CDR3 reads TGTGCCAGCAGTGAAGGGGGACAGTCCTACGAGCAGTACTTC.

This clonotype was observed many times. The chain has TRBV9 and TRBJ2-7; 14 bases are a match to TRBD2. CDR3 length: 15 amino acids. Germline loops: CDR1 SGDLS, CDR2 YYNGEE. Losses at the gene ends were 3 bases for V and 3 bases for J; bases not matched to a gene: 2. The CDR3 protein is CASSDGTSGSYEQYF. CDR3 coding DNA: TGTGCCAGCAGCGACGGGACTAGCGGGAGCTACGAGCAGTACTTC.

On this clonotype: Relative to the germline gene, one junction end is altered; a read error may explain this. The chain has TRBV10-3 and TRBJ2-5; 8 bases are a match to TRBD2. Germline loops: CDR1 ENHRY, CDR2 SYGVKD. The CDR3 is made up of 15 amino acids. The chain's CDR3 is CASSDLAGGGETQYF. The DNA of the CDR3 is TGTGCCAGCAGTGATCTCGCGGGGGGTGGCGAGACCCAGTACTTC.